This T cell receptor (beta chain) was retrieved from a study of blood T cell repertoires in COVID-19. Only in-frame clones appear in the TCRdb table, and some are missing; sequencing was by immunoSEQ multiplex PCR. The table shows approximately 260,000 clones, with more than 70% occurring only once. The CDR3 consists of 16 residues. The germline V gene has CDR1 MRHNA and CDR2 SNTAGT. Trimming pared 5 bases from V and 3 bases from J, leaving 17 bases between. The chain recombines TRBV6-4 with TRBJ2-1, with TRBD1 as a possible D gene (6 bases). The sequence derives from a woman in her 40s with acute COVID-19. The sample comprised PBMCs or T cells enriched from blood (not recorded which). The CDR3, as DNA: TGTGCCAGCAGTCCCAGGACAGTAACGTTCTACAATGAGCAGTTCTTC. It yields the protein CASSPRTVTFYNEQFF.